Sequencing of this T cell receptor (beta chain) was carried out in a study of cytomegalovirus exposure and HLA in healthy donors. Germline V lookup: CDR1 SGHAT, CDR2 FQNNGV. V shed 5 bases, J shed 2 bases, and the junction held 3 bases outside the gene matches. The CDR3 loop spans 13 amino acids. Both 60 Vbeta primers and 13 Jbeta primers went into the PCR. The assay was immunoSEQ multiplex PCR, and TCRdb's table has in-frame clones only and misses some. Found here are 170,000 or so clones, about 80% of them singletons; the top ten hold 6% to 7.5%. The material sequenced was PBMCs. This receptor was obtained from a man younger than 45 in good health and CMV-seropositive. This chain links TRBV11-2 with TRBJ2-7, with 7 bases fitting TRBD1. CDR3: CASSLQGTYEQYF. In nucleotides, the CDR3 is TGTGCCAGCAGCCTACAGGGGACCTACGAGCAGTACTTC.